This record concerns one T cell receptor beta chain sequence. What it binds is unknown. The treatment was: approximately 11-day PBMC culture with coronavirus spike peptide pools or control peptides (ViraFEST assay). These CD4+ T cells came from an unexposed donor, sampled before the COVID-19 pandemic (2011-2018). The Oncomine TCR Beta short-read assay generated sequence data from the DNA of cultured CD4+ T cells. The authors extracted genomic DNA from cultured CD4+ T cells. One entry per CDR3 protein, called by TCRdb with MiXCR from the PCR reads. The sample has some 7,000 distinct CDR3 sequences, just under 40% seen once. CDR1 and CDR2 (germline): MNHNS, SASEGT. V dropped 0 bases and J dropped 3 bases, with 9 bases sitting between them. This CDR3 has 15 amino acids. The data originate from a study of vaccination and CD4 T cells after COVID-19. Study in general: Median time from second vaccine dose to sampling was approximately 74 days (14 to 241).

V is TRBV6-1 and J is TRBJ1-5, with D unresolved. This TCR was recovered from a human donor in good health. Sequencing used CD4+ T cells from blood, cultured in vitro. CDR3 in amino acids: CASSEAGRLNQPQHF. The DNA of the CDR3 is TGTGCCAGCAGTGAAGCTGGGAGACTCAATCAGCCCCAGCATTTT.